This TCR beta chain was sequenced in a study of T cell responses to AZD1222 COVID-19 vaccine. Assay: immunoSEQ multiplex PCR; the TCRdb copy retains only in-frame clones and omits some. Altogether about 130,000 clones are present, approximately 92% being singletons, with the ten largest covering approximately 7%. In germline, CDR1 is SGHTA, CDR2 FQGNSA. The CDR3 consists of 18 residues. V shed 1 base, J shed 1 base, and the junction held 7 bases outside the gene matches. This rearrangement joins TRBV7-2 to TRBJ2-3; 11 nucleotides match TRBD2. The sequences come from peripheral blood, collected 28 days after the second AZD1222 dose. This receptor was obtained from an adult who received the AZD1222 COVID-19 vaccine. The CDR3 sequence: CASSLEMLAGGRTDTQYF. CDR3 nucleotide sequence: TGTGCCAGCAGCTTAGAGATGCTAGCGGGGGGTCGCACAGATACGCAGTATTTT.